This T cell receptor beta chain was recorded in a study of glioma-infiltrating T cells after dendritic cell vaccination. There are 13 residues in the CDR3. The germline CDR1 and CDR2 sequences are MNHNS and SASEGT. V dropped 2 bases and J dropped 4 bases, with 8 bases sitting between them. Time point of the sample: after dendritic cell vaccination, including at tumor progression/relapse. PBMC sampling occurred before vaccination, two weeks after the third dose, and at progression. Study-wide results and caveats: Only a small number of patients had complete blood and tumor samples.

The primer mix had 60 V beta and 13 J beta primers. Profiling relied on immunoSEQ multiplex PCR, and the TCRdb table lists in-frame clones only, not all of them. This table holds 65,000 or so clones, around nine tenths found once. Comment on this clone: Its antigen is unknown.

The sample here was blood, taken after dendritic cell vaccination. V and J are TRBV6-1 and TRBJ1-1; D is uncertain. The sequence was obtained from a human donor with glioblastoma. CDR3 bases: TGTGCCAGCAGTGAACCGGGAAGCACTGAAGCTTTCTTT. Its translation: CASSEPGSTEAFF.